Below, 27 T cell receptor beta chains from the same sample are listed, as sequenced in a study of spatial heterogeneity in lung cancer. Time point of the sample: blood at routine non-recurrence follow-up after resection. MiXCR, applied by TCRdb to the 5' RACE reads, yields one record per CDR3 protein. The sample holds about 27,000 distinct CDR3 sequences, more than 4.5% seen once. The sample was PBMCs, taken at follow-up. The receptors stem from a female donor with early-stage non-small cell lung cancer.

The chain combines TRBV12-3 or TRBV12-4 with TRBJ2-1, with 13 bases fitting TRBD2. The junction had 11 bases not matched to a gene; V was cut back by 5 bases and J by 4 bases. The CDR3 is made up of 18 amino acids. CDR3 in DNA: TGTGCCAGCAGTCCCCGGACTAGCGGGGGTCTACTGTACAATGAGCAGTTCTTC. Protein: CASSPRTSGGLLYNEQFF.

This clonotype was seen a few times. This chain joins TRBV12-3 or TRBV12-4 and TRBJ2-3; 8 nucleotides agree with TRBD2. CDR3 length: 18 residues. Trimming removed 2 bases from V and 0 bases from J; junction bases left unmatched: 10. The CDR3 DNA is TGTGCCAGCAGTTTACCTGTTCTAGCGGGTGCTAGCACAGATACGCAGTATTTT. Encoded protein: CASSLPVLAGASTDTQYF.

This clonotype was seen a handful of times. The chain is built from TRBV20-1 and TRBJ1-2; 8 bases map to TRBD1. The CDR3 totals 16 residues. The germline gives CDR1 DFQATT, CDR2 SNEGSKA (reference sequence). The V segment lost 0 bases and the J segment 4 bases; nucleotides outside the gene matches: 10. The CDR3 loop is CSARDRGTGISYGYTF. DNA for the CDR3: TGCAGTGCTAGAGACCGCGGGACAGGCATAAGCTATGGCTACACCTTC.

V is TRBV28 and J is TRBJ2-7, with 8 positions matching TRBD2. Trimming removed 3 bases from V and 6 bases from J; junction bases left unmatched: 4. Germline-derived CDR1 and CDR2 are MDHEN and SYDVKM. The CDR3 loop spans 13 amino acids. CDR3 protein: CASSLGTSREQYF. The CDR3 DNA sequence: TGTGCCAGCAGTTTGGGGACTAGTCGCGAGCAGTACTTC.

This clonotype was counted at least ten times. CDR3 in DNA: TGTGCCAGCAGCCGGGGGGCAACGGGAGGCTACGAGCAGTACTTC. It codes for CASSRGATGGYEQYF. J is TRBJ2-7 and V is TRBV3-1, with D perhaps matching TRBD2 (7 bases). This CDR3 contains 15 residues. Trimming pared 4 bases from V and 3 bases from J, leaving 16 bases between. CDR1 and CDR2 from the germline V gene are LGHDT and YNNKEL (reference sequence).

This clonotype has a count of ten or more. V usage is TRBV12-3 or TRBV12-4 and J usage is TRBJ1-1, with 8 nucleotides matching TRBD1. CDR3 length: 14 amino acids. The trim removed 6 bases at V and 1 base at J, leaving 4 bases unmatched. The CDR3 nucleotides are TGTGCCAGCAGACCCGGACAGGGGAACACTGAAGCTTTCTTT. As protein: CASRPGQGNTEAFF.

This clonotype was recorded many times. V usage is TRBV30 and J usage is TRBJ2-5; no clear D. Germline-derived CDR1 and CDR2 are GTSNPN and SVGIG (reference sequence). Trimming left V 5 bases short and J 7 bases short, with 8 bases between. CDR3 size: 10 residues. CDR3 sequence: CAWGVMTQYF. As DNA, the CDR3 is TGTGCCTGGGGGGTGATGACCCAGTACTTC.

This clonotype has a count of ten or more. The genes are TRBV10-3 and TRBJ2-7, with D possibly matching TRBD1 (6 bases). With 3 bases removed from V and 2 bases from J, the gap between germline ends came to 14 bases. Germline V gives CDR1 ENHRY, CDR2 SYGVKD. This CDR3 has 15 amino acids. CDR3 amino acids: CAISDLSSGAYEQYF. The CDR3 DNA is TGTGCCATCAGTGACTTATCTTCAGGGGCCTACGAGCAGTACTTC.

This clonotype was counted only a few times. The chain uses TRBV4-3 and TRBJ2-3, with 8 bases matching TRBD2. Germline CDR1 reads LGHNA; CDR2 reads YSLEER. This CDR3 has 17 residues. The V segment lost 0 bases and the J segment 1 base; nucleotides outside the gene matches: 6. CDR3 sequence reads: CASSQDRLAGGTDTQYF. CDR3 in DNA: TGCGCCAGCAGCCAAGATCGGCTAGCGGGTGGCACAGATACGCAGTATTTT.

This clonotype occurred many times. The rearrangement links TRBV12-3 or TRBV12-4 to TRBJ2-2, with a possible D match to TRBD1 (5 bases). This CDR3 is built from 15 residues. Trimming pared 3 bases from V and 1 base from J, leaving 9 bases between. CDR3 in amino acids: CASSFRQGNTGELFF. The CDR3 nucleotides read TGTGCCAGCAGTTTCAGGCAGGGGAACACCGGGGAGCTGTTTTTT.

In this sample, this clonotype turned up a few times. The gene calls are TRBV11-1 and TRBJ1-6; no definite D call. Germline V gene lookup returns CDR1 SGHAT and CDR2 FQDESV (reference sequence). Trimming removed 2 bases at V and 14 bases at J, with 13 bases between. The CDR3 extends over 13 amino acids. CDR3 in amino acids: CASSLRNGGTLHF. CDR3 nucleotides: TGTGCCAGCAGCTTAAGAAATGGCGGAACCCTCCACTTT.

The chain links TRBV4-2 to TRBJ2-2; 7 bases agree with TRBD1. After removal of 3 bases from V and 4 bases from J, the junction contained 5 bases not matched to a gene. CDR1 is LGHNA, CDR2 YNFKEQ, per germline. The CDR3 has 15 amino acids. In nucleotides, the CDR3 is TGTGCCAGCAGCCACGACAGGGACCTCACCGGGGAGCTGTTTTTT. Translating gives CASSHDRDLTGELFF.

The V and J genes are TRBV6-1 and TRBJ2-3; a possible D gene is TRBD1 (7 bases). Per the germline V gene, CDR1 is MNHNS and CDR2 is SASEGT. This CDR3 contains 15 residues. Trimming removed 6 bases from V and 5 bases from J, with 18 bases in between. The CDR3 sequence: CASSQTGTREDTQYF. DNA for the CDR3: TGTGCCAGCAGCCAGACAGGGACGCGGGAAGATACGCAGTATTTT.

This clonotype was seen ten or more times. The V call is TRBV28, the J call TRBJ2-7, with no clear D. Per the germline V gene, CDR1 is MDHEN and CDR2 is SYDVKM. The CDR3 totals 13 residues. The V gene lost 3 bases and the J gene lost 1 base, with 7 bases spanning the gap. The CDR3 DNA is TGTGCCAGCAGTTTTGGCAGATCCTACGAGCAGTACTTC. Residues: CASSFGRSYEQYF.

Many counts were recorded for this clonotype. The J gene is TRBJ2-3, the V gene TRBV18, with 8 bases lining up with TRBD2. The ends lost 2 bases at V and 4 bases at J; junction bases unmatched: 11. The CDR3 is made up of 17 amino acids. The germline gives CDR1 KGHSH, CDR2 LQKENI. CDR3: CASSPSGGAQGPDTQYF. The CDR3, as DNA: TGTGCCAGCTCACCAAGCGGGGGCGCACAGGGACCAGATACGCAGTATTTT. The full variable domain, completed using reference TRBV18 and TRBJ2-3, is NAGVMQNPRHLVRRRGQEARLRCSPMKGHSHVYWYRQLPEEGLKFMVYLQKENIIDESGMPKERFSAEFPKEGPSILRIQQVVRGDSAAYFCASSPSGGAQGPDTQYFGPGTRLTVL.

In its sample, this clonotype was seen many times. This chain uses TRBV2 with TRBJ2-7; possible D gene TRBD1, 5 bases. Trimming cost V 7 bases and J 2 bases, with 15 bases left between them. The CDR3 is 14 residues long. Per the germline V gene, CDR1 is SNHLY and CDR2 is FYNNEI. This CDR3 reads CASTTQGSPYEQYF. The CDR3 DNA sequence: TGTGCCAGCACCACCCAGGGATCCCCCTACGAGCAGTACTTC.

The rearrangement links TRBV7-2 to TRBJ2-1, with D hard to call. The V end was cut by 5 bases, the J end by 7 bases, with 6 bases between. The CDR3 sequence is 11 residues long. Germline values: CDR1 SGHTA, CDR2 FQGNSA. CDR3 DNA: TGTGCCAGCAGCCTATCTAATGAGCAGTTCTTC. It is translated as CASSLSNEQFF.

This clonotype was seen at least ten times. The rearrangement uses TRBV7-7 and TRBJ2-5, with 7 bases that match TRBD2. The CDR3 contains 14 residues. V lost 5 bases to trimming and J lost 7 bases; unmatched junction nucleotides: 10. The germline V gene has CDR1 SSHAT and CDR2 FNYEAQ (reference sequence). The CDR3 loop is CASSPYTGGMTQYF. As DNA, the CDR3 is TGTGCCAGCAGCCCCTACACCGGGGGGATGACCCAGTACTTC. The complete variable domain, with remaining parts taken from reference TRBV7-7 and TRBJ2-5, reads GAGVSQSPRYKVTKRGQDVTLRCDPISSHATLYWYQQALGQGPEFLTYFNYEAQPDKSGLPSDRFSAERPEGSISTLTIQRTEQRDSAMYRCASSPYTGGMTQYFGPGTRLLVL.

This rearrangement joins TRBV20-1 to TRBJ1-5; 7 positions agree with TRBD1. From germline, CDR1 is DFQATT and CDR2 SNEGSKA (reference sequence). The CDR3 spans 15 residues. The ends lost 6 bases at V and 0 bases at J; junction bases unmatched: 8. CDR3 protein: CSAVDRDPSNQPQHF. CDR3 nucleotides: TGCAGTGCGGTAGACAGGGACCCTAGCAATCAGCCCCAGCATTTT.

The J gene is TRBJ1-1, the V gene TRBV30; D is unclear. Germline assignment: CDR1 GTSNPN and CDR2 SVGIG (reference sequence). Trimming pared 1 base from V and 1 base from J, leaving 7 bases between. The CDR3 is made up of 13 amino acids. The CDR3 loop reads CAWSGSWNTEAFF. The DNA for the CDR3 is TGTGCCTGGAGTGGGAGTTGGAACACTGAAGCTTTCTTT.

This clonotype showed up many times. V and J are TRBV4-3 and TRBJ1-1; D gene ambiguous. The germline gives CDR1 LGHNA, CDR2 YSLEER. The CDR3 loop spans 14 amino acids. Trimming stripped 1 base from V and 0 bases from J, with 6 bases between. The CDR3: CASSQAVLNTEAFF. The CDR3 DNA sequence: TGCGCCAGCAGCCAAGCTGTACTGAACACTGAAGCTTTCTTT.

This clonotype was counted ten times or more. V is TRBV9 and J is TRBJ1-6, with D perhaps TRBD1 (5 bases). The CDR3 is 15 residues long. V lost 0 bases, J lost 6 bases, and 10 bases lay in between. The germline gives CDR1 SGDLS, CDR2 YYNGEE. The CDR3 nucleotides read TGTGCCAGCAGCGTAGGCGCAGGGCCTAATTCACCCCTCCACTTT. Its translation is CASSVGAGPNSPLHF. Combining the CDR3 with reference TRBV9 and TRBJ1-6 gives the whole variable domain DSGVTQTPKHLITATGQRVTLRCSPRSGDLSVYWYQQSLDQGLQFLIQYYNGEERAKGNILERFSAQQFPDLHSELNLSSLELGDSALYFCASSVGAGPNSPLHFGNGTRLTVT.

This clonotype was detected many times. The chain's CDR3 is CASSPLRGTAGLRVTQYF. CDR3 DNA sequence: TGTGCCAGCAGCCCTTTACGAGGGACAGCGGGGTTGAGGGTTACGCAGTATTTT. The chain recombines TRBV11-2 with TRBJ2-3; the D call may be TRBD1 or TRBD2 (7 bases each). Looked up from germline, CDR1 is SGHAT and CDR2 is FQNNGV. The CDR3 has 18 amino acids. Between the trimmed V and J ends, which lost 5 bases and 8 bases, there was a span of 29 bases.

The table lists this clonotype with many counts. The CDR3 nucleotides are TGTGCCACGCTGGGGTTGGGCAGCGAAGCTTTCTTT. It specifies CATLGLGSEAFF. The rearrangement links TRBV6-1 to TRBJ1-1; D gene uncertain. The CDR3 extends over 12 amino acids. Germline lookup yields CDR1 MNHNS and CDR2 SASEGT. Deletions cut 10 bases from V and 8 bases from J, with 17 bases between.

In its sample, this clonotype was seen many times. The chain employs TRBV5-1 and TRBJ1-1; tentatively, D is TRBD1 (5 bases). The germline V gene encodes CDR1 SGHRS and CDR2 YFSETQ. Trimming left V 2 bases short and J 5 bases short, with 13 bases between. The CDR3 spans 14 residues. The CDR3 bases are TGCGCCAGCAGCTTCCGGGGGGAAGGGACTGAAGCTTTCTTT. Its protein is CASSFRGEGTEAFF.

This clonotype was found many times. This sequence joins TRBV19 and TRBJ1-1; D is ambiguous. V dropped 5 bases and J dropped 5 bases, with 21 bases sitting between them. Germline V gene data show CDR1 as LNHDA and CDR2 as SQIVND (reference sequence). The CDR3 consists of 16 residues. The CDR3 spells CASSWRGNSARTEAFF. In nucleotides, the CDR3 is TGTGCCAGTAGTTGGAGAGGAAACTCGGCCCGGACTGAAGCTTTCTTT.

This clonotype was seen more than once but under ten times. J is TRBJ2-7 and V is TRBV7-9, with 11 bases identical to TRBD2. CDR1 and CDR2 (germline): SEHNR, FQNEAQ (reference sequence). V shed 4 bases, J shed 4 bases, and the junction held 3 bases outside the gene matches. The CDR3 totals 14 residues. The DNA of the CDR3 is TGTGCCAGCAGCTCGACTAGCGGGAAATACGAGCAGTACTTC. It is translated as CASSSTSGKYEQYF.